Listed here is a single TCR beta chain. TCRdb keeps only in-frame clones here, not all; method: immunoSEQ multiplex PCR. The data show some 250,000 clones, with about four fifths seen just once and roughly 3% held by the top ten. The CDR3 spans 13 residues. With 4 bases removed from V and 3 bases from J, the gap between germline ends came to 10 bases. Looked up from germline, CDR1 is SGHRS and CDR2 is YFSETQ. The sample belongs to a study of blood T cell repertoires in COVID-19. Study at large: Some COVID-19 samples were acute and others convalescent; all came from the United States, Italy and Spain.

This chain uses TRBV5-1 with TRBJ1-2; maybe TRBD1 (6 bases). The TCR sequence derives from a woman between 18 and 29 years old with acute or convalescent COVID-19. Sequences were obtained from peripheral blood. DNA of the CDR3: TGCGCCAGCAGCGAACAGGGTGACTATGGCTACACCTTC. Protein: CASSEQGDYGYTF.